This T cell receptor beta chain comes out of a study of beta chain features in type 1 diabetes. Across the study: Over all samples combined, 107,917,701 sorted cells were examined.

Only one heparinised blood draw was taken per donor, and its volume averaged about 120 mL. Via the markers CD45RO/CCR7/CD25/CD127/CD95/CD27, stem cell-like memory, regulatory, central memory and naive CD4+ cells were sorted. General observations from the study: TCRB CDR3s from Type 1 diabetes patients were moderately but significantly shorter in all four CD4+ subsets.

This clone was picked up a small number of times. The antigen remains undetermined. Sequencing targeted expressed TCRB transcripts, as all isolated RNA had been reverse transcribed. The protocol was immunoSEQ multiplex PCR, while the TCRdb copy is restricted to in-frame clones and leaves out a portion. The sample contains about 230,000 clones, about 10% of which appear only once. Germline V gene lookup returns CDR1 SGHKS and CDR2 YYEKEE (reference sequence). V dropped 4 bases and J dropped 7 bases, with 11 bases sitting between them. The CDR3 runs 13 residues. The sample was naive CD4+ T cells from blood. This sequence originates from a young woman in good health. The chain combines TRBV5-5 with TRBJ2-2; D unresolved. CDR3 amino acids: CASSPYVVGELFF. CDR3 DNA sequence: TGTGCCAGCAGCCCCTACGTAGTCGGGGAGCTGTTTTTT.